A selection of T cell receptor beta chains follows, all from one sample in a study of cytomegalovirus exposure and HLA in healthy donors. Only in-frame clones appear in the TCRdb table, and some are missing; sequencing was by immunoSEQ multiplex PCR. Of some 130,000 clones in the sample, 73% are singletons; the top ten hold over 1%. Sequenced sample: PBMCs. Receptor source: a woman aged 40 to 49 in good health and CMV-seronegative. Each CDR3 is given without its conserved first and last residue. Each record gives: CDR3 protein, V gene, J gene.

ASSLGRADTEAF	TRBV19	TRBJ1-1
ASSDRGLRSSYNSPLH	TRBV6-1	TRBJ1-6
ASSLLAVVTNYGYT	TRBV5-6	TRBJ1-2
ASSSRVPEAF	TRBV7-9	TRBJ1-1
ASGPSPQH	TRBV6-5	TRBJ1-5
SSSRNTEAF	TRBV7-9	TRBJ1-1
ASSGQGQGMGETQY	TRBV7-6	TRBJ2-5
ASSPMGPGNTIY	TRBV13	TRBJ1-3
ASSPPEGLNEQY	TRBV5-6	TRBJ2-7
SASRPGTSGEADTQY	TRBV29-1	TRBJ2-3